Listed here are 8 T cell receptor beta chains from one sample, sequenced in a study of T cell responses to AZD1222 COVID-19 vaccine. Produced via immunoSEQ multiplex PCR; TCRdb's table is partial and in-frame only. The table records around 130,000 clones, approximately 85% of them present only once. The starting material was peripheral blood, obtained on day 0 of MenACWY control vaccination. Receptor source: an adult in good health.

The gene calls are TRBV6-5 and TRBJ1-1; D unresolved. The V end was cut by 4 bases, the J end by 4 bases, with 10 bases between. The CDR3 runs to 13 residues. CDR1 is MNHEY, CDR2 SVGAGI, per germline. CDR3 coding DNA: TGTGCCAGCAGTTCGACCTGGGGCACTGAAGCTTTCTTT. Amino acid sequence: CASSSTWGTEAFF.

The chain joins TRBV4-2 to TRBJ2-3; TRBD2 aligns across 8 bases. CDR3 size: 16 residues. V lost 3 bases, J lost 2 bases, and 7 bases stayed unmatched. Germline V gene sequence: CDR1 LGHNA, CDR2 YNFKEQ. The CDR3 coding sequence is TGTGCCAGCAGCCATACTAGCGGAGCCGCCACAGATACGCAGTATTTT. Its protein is CASSHTSGAATDTQYF.

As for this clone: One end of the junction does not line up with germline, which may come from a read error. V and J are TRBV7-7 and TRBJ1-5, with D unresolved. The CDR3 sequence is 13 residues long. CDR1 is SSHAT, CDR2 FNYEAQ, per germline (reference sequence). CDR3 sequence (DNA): TGTGCTAGCAGCTTAACGACGGCCCATCCCCAGCATTTT. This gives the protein CASSLTTAHPQHF.

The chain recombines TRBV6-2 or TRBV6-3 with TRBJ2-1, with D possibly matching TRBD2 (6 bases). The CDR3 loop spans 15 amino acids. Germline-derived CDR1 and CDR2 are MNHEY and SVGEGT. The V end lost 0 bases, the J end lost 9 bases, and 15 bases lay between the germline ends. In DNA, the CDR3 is TGTGCCAGCAGTTACTCCGGGACTTCGCTTCGTGAGCAGTTCTTC. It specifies CASSYSGTSLREQFF.

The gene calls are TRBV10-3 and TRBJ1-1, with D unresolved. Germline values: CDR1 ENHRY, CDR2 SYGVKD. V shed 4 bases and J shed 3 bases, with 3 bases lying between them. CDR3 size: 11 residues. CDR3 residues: CAISADTEAFF. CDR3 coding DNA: TGTGCCATCAGTGCGGACACTGAAGCTTTCTTT.

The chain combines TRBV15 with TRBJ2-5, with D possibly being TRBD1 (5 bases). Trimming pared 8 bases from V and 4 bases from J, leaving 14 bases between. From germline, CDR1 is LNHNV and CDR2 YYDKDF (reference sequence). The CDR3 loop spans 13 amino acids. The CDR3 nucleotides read TGTGCCACCGGTGGAAAGGGGCGAGAGACCCAGTACTTC. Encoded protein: CATGGKGRETQYF.

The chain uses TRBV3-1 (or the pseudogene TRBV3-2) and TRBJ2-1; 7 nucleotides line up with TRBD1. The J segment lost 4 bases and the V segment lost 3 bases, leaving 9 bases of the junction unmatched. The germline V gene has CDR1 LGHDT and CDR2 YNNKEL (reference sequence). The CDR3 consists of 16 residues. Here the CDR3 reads CASSHLQGIGYNEQFF. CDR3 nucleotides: TGTGCCAGCAGCCACTTACAGGGGATAGGGTACAATGAGCAGTTCTTC.

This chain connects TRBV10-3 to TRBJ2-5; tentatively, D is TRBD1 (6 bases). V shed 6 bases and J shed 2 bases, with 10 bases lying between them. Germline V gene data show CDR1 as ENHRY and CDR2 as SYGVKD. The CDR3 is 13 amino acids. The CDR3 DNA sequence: TGTGCCATCAGCCCGGGACAACAAGAGACCCAGTACTTC. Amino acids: CAISPGQQETQYF.